This T cell receptor (beta chain) appears in the sequencing data of a study of T cell responses to AZD1222 COVID-19 vaccine. V was shortened by 4 bases and J by 5 bases, with 16 bases between the two germline ends. The length of the CDR3 is 15 residues. Germline values: CDR1 SGHRS, CDR2 YFSETQ. TCRdb keeps only in-frame clones here, not all; method: immunoSEQ multiplex PCR. The sample contains over 110,000 clones, more than 85% of which appear only once. As for this clone: Its antigen is not identified.

The study, taken as a whole, reports: Recipients of AZD1222 seropositive at baseline numbered only 6 or 7. Vaccine-related CD4 TCRs covered spike, predominating at 160-218 and 743-854. Reports indicate that nearly half of spike-specific TCRs are directed at unmutated variant regions. Once two AZD1222 doses were given, Spike-specific TCR breadth and depth went up.

The clonotype comes from an adult in good health. The gene calls are TRBV5-1 and TRBJ1-5; possibly TRBD1 for D (6 bases). Specimen: peripheral blood, collected on day 0 of AZD1222 vaccination. The DNA of the CDR3 is TGCGCCAGCAGCCCCTCAGGGGATTCGGATCAGCCCCAGCATTTT. Translating it yields CASSPSGDSDQPQHF.